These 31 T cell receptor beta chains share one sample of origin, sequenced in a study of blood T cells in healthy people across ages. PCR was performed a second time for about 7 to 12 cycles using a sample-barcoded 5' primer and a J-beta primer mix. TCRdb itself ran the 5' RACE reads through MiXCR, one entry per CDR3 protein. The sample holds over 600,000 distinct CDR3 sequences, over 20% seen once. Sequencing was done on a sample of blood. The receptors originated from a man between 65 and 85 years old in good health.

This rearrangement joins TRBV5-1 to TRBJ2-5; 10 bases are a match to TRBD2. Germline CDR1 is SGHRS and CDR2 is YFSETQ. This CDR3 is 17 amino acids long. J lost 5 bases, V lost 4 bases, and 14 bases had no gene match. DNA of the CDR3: TGCGCCAGCAGCCTCAACGGGCTAGCGGGAGTGCGGGAGACCCAGTACTTC. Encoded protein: CASSLNGLAGVRETQYF.

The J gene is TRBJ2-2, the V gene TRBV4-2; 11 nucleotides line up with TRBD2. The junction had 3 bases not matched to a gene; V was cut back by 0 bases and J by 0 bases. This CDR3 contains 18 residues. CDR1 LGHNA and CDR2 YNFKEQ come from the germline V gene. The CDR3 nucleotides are TGTGCCAGCAGCCAAGAAACTAGCGGGAGTTCGAACACCGGGGAGCTGTTTTTT. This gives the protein CASSQETSGSSNTGELFF.

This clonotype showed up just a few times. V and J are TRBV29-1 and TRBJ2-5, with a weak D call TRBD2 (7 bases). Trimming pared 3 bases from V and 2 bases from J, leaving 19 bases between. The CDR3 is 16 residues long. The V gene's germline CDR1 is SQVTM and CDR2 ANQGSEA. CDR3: CSVDPGGGAKQETQYF. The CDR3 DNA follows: TGCAGCGTTGACCCTGGCGGGGGCGCGAAACAAGAGACCCAGTACTTC.

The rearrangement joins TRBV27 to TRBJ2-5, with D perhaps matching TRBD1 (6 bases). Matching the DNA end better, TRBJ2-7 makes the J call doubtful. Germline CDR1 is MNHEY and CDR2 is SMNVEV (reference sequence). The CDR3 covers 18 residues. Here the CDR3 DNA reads TGTGCCAGCAGTCTATATAGACGAACAGGGAACGGCTCCTACGAGCAGTACTTC. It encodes CASSLYRRTGNGSYEQYF.

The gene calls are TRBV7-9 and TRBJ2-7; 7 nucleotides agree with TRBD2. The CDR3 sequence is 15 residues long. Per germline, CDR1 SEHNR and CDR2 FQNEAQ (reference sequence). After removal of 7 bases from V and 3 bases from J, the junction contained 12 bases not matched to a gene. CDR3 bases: TGTGCCAGCAAAAAGAGGGAGGGACCATACTACGAGCAGTACTTC. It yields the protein CASKKREGPYYEQYF.

The CDR3 region is CSVKDRGGTGELFF. The CDR3 coding sequence is TGCAGCGTTAAGGACAGGGGTGGCACCGGGGAGCTGTTTTTT. The V and J genes are TRBV29-1 and TRBJ2-2; 9 bases line up with TRBD1. V trimming: 5 bases; J trimming: 4 bases; junction bases outside the gene matches: 5. The CDR3 covers 14 residues. Per germline, CDR1 SQVTM and CDR2 ANQGSEA.

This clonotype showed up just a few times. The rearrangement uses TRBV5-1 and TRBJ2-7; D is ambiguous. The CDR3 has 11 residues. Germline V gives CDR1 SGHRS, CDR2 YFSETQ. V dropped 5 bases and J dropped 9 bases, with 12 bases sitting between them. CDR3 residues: CASSSLGSQYF. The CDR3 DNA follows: TGCGCCAGCAGTAGTTTGGGGTCGCAGTACTTC. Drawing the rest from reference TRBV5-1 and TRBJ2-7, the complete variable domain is KAGVTQTPRYLIKTRGQQVTLSCSPISGHRSVSWYQQTPGQGLQFLFEYFSETQRNKGNFPGRFSGRQFSNSRSEMNVSTLELGDSALYLCASSSLGSQYFGPGTRLTVT.

The CDR3 DNA sequence: TGTGCCAGCACTAACCCCAGTGGGAGAGGCGCCGGGGAGCTGTTTTTT. Residues: CASTNPSGRGAGELFF. The chain couples TRBV12-3 or TRBV12-4 to TRBJ2-2, with D possibly TRBD2 on 5 matching bases. V dropped 7 bases and J dropped 6 bases, with 21 bases sitting between them. The CDR3 is 16 residues long.

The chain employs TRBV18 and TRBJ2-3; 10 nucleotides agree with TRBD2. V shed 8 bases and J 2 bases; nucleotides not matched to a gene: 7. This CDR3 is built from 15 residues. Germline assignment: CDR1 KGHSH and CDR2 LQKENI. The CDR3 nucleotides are TGTGCCAGCGCACGGACTAGCGGTAACACAGATACGCAGTATTTT. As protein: CASARTSGNTDTQYF. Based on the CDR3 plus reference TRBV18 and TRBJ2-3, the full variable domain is NAGVMQNPRHLVRRRGQEARLRCSPMKGHSHVYWYRQLPEEGLKFMVYLQKENIIDESGMPKERFSAEFPKEGPSILRIQQVVRGDSAAYFCASARTSGNTDTQYFGPGTRLTVL.

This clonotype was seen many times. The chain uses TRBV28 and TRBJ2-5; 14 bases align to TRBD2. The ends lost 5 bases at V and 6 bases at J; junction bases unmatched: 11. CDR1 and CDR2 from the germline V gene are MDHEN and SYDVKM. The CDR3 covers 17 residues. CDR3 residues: CASSGQGTSGSRKTQYF. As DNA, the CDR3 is TGTGCCAGCAGTGGACAAGGGACTAGCGGGAGTAGGAAGACCCAGTACTTC.

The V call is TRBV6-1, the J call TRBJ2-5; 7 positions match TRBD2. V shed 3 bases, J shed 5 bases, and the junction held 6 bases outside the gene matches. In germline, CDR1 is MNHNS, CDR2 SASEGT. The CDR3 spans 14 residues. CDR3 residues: CASSEGSGKETQYF. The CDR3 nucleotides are TGTGCCAGCAGTGAGGGGAGCGGGAAGGAGACCCAGTACTTC.

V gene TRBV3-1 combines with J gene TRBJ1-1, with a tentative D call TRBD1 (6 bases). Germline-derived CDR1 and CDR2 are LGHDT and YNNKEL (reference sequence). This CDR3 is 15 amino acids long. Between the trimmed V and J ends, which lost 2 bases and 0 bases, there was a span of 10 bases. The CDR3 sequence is CASSQPGAMNTEAFF. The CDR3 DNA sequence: TGTGCCAGCAGCCAACCAGGGGCGATGAACACTGAAGCTTTCTTT.

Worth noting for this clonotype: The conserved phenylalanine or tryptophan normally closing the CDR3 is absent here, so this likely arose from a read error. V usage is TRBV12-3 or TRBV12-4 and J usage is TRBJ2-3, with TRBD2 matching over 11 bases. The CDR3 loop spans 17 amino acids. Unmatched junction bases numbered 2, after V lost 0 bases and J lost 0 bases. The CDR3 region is CASSLALAGDSTDTQYS. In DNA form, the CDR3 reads TGTGCCAGCAGTTTAGCACTAGCGGGAGATAGCACAGATACGCAGTATTCT.

This chain's CDR3 is CASSIRQSTDTQYF. CDR3 nucleotide sequence: TGCGCCAGCAGCATAAGACAGAGCACAGATACGCAGTATTTT. V usage is TRBV5-1 and J usage is TRBJ2-3, with D tentatively TRBD1 (5 bases). Trimming took 4 bases from V and 0 from J, leaving 9 bases between them. The CDR3 is 14 residues long. The germline CDR1 and CDR2 sequences are SGHRS and YFSETQ.

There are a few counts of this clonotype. CDR3 nucleotides: TGTGCCAGCAGCGTAGCGCGGCTAGCGGCCACCAGCGGGGAGCTGTTTTTT. The encoded protein is CASSVARLAATSGELFF. This chain links TRBV9 with TRBJ2-2, with 7 bases identical to TRBD2. Germline-derived CDR1 and CDR2 are SGDLS and YYNGEE. With 0 bases clipped from V and 7 bases from J, the junction kept 12 bases outside the gene matches. CDR3 length: 17 residues.

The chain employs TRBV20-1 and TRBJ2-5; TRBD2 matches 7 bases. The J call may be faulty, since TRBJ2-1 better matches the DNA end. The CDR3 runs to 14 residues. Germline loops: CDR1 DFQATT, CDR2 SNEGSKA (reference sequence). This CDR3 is CSASAGGDYNEQFF. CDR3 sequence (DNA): TGCAGTGCCTCGGCTGGGGGGGATTACAATGAGCAGTTCTTC.

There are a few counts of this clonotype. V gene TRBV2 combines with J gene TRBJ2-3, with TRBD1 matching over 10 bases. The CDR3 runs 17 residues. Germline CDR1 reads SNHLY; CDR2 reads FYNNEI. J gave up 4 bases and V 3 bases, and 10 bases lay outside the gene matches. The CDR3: CASSENRRDRGADTQYF. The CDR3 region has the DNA TGTGCCAGCAGTGAGAATCGACGGGACAGGGGCGCAGATACGCAGTATTTT.

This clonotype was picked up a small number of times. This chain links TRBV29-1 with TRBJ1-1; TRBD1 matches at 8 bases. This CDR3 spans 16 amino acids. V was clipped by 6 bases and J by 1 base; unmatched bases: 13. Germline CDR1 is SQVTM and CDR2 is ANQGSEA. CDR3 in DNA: TGCAGCGTCCCCGGGACAGGAACCAATTCGAACACTGAAGCTTTCTTT. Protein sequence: CSVPGTGTNSNTEAFF.

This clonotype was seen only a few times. The CDR3 loop reads CASSWGFMDGYTF. CDR3 DNA: TGTGCCAGCAGCTGGGGGTTTATGGATGGCTACACCTTC. V gene TRBV7-9 combines with J gene TRBJ1-2; TRBD1 is a possible D gene (5 bases). Germline loops: CDR1 SEHNR, CDR2 FQNEAQ (reference sequence). The length of the CDR3 is 13 residues. The V end was cut by 4 bases, the J end by 6 bases, with 12 bases between.

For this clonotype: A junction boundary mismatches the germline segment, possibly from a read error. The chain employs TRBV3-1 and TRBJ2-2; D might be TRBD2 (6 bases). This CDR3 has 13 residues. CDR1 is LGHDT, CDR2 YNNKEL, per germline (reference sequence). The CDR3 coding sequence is TGTGCTGGTGGGTCCCTGAACACCGGGGGGCTGTTTTTT. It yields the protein CAGGSLNTGGLFF. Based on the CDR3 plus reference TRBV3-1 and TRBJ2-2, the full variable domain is DTAVSQTPKYLVTQMGNDKSIKCEQNLGHDTMYWYKQDSKKFLKIMFSYNNKELIINETVPNRFSPKSPDKAHLNLHINSLELGDSAVYFCAGGSLNTGGLFFGEGSRLTVL.

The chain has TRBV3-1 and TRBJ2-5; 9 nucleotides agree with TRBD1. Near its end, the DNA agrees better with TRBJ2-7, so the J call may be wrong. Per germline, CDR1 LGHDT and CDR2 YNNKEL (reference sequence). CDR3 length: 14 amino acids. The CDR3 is CASSSLGQGIEQYF. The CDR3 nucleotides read TGTGCCAGCAGCAGCTTAGGACAGGGGATCGAGCAGTACTTC.

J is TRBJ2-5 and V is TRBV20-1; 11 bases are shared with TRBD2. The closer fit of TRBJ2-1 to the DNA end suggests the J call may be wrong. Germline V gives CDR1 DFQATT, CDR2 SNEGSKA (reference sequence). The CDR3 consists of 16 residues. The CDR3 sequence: CSAQSGTSGDYNEQFF. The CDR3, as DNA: TGCAGTGCTCAATCCGGGACTAGCGGAGATTACAATGAGCAGTTCTTC.

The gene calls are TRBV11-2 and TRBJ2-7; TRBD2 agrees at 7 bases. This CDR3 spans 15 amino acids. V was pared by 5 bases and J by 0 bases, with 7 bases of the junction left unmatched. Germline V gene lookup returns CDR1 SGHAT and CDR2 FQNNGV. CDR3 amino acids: CASSRSGVSSYEQYF. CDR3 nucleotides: TGTGCCAGCAGCCGAAGCGGGGTGAGCTCCTACGAGCAGTACTTC.

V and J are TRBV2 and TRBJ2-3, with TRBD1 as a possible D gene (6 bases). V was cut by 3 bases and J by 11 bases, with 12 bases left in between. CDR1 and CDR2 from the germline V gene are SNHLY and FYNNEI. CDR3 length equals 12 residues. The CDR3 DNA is TGTGCCAGCAGTGATTGGGGGCTCGGGCAGTATTTT. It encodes CASSDWGLGQYF.

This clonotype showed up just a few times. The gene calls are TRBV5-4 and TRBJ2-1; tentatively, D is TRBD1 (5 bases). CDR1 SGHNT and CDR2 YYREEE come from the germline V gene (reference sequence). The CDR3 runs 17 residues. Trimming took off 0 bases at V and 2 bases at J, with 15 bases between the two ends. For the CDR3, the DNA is TGTGCCAGCAGCTTGGAGCAGGGTTCGAGAACCTACAATGAGCAGTTCTTC. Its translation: CASSLEQGSRTYNEQFF.

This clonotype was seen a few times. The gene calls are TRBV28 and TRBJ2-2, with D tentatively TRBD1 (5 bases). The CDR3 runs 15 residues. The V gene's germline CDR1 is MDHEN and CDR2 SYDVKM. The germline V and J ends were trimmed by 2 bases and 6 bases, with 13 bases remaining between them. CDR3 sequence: CASSLVAGFPGELFF. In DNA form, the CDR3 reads TGTGCCAGCAGTTTAGTGGCAGGGTTCCCCGGGGAGCTGTTTTTT.

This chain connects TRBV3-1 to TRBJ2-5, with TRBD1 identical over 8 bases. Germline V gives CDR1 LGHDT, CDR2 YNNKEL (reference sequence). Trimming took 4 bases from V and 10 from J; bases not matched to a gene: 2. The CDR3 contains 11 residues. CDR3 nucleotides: TGTGCCAGCAGCCGAGGACAGGGCCAGTACTTC. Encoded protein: CASSRGQGQYF.

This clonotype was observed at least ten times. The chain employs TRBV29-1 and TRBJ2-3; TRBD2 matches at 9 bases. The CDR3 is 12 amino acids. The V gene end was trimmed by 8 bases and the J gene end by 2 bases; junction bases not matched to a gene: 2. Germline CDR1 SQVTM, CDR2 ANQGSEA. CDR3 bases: TGCAGCTCTAGCGGGACCACAGATACGCAGTATTTT. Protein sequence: CSSSGTTDTQYF.

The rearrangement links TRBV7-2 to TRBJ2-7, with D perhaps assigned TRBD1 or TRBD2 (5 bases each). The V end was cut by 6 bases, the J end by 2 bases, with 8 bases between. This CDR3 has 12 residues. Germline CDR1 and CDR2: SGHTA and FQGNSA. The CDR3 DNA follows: TGTGCCAGCAGTTGGGACCCCTACGAGCAGTACTTC. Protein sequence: CASSWDPYEQYF.

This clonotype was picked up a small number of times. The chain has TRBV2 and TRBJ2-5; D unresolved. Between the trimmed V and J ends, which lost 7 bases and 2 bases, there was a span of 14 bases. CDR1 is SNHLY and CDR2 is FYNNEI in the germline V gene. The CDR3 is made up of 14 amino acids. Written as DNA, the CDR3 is TGTGCCAGCACCCCCGATAGGGCTCAAGAGACCCAGTACTTC. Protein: CASTPDRAQETQYF.

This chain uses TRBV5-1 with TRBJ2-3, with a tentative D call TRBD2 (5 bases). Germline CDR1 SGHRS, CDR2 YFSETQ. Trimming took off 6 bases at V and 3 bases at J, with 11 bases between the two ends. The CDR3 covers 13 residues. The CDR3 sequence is CASNSGITDTQYF. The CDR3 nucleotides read TGCGCCAGCAATTCCGGGATTACAGATACGCAGTATTTT.